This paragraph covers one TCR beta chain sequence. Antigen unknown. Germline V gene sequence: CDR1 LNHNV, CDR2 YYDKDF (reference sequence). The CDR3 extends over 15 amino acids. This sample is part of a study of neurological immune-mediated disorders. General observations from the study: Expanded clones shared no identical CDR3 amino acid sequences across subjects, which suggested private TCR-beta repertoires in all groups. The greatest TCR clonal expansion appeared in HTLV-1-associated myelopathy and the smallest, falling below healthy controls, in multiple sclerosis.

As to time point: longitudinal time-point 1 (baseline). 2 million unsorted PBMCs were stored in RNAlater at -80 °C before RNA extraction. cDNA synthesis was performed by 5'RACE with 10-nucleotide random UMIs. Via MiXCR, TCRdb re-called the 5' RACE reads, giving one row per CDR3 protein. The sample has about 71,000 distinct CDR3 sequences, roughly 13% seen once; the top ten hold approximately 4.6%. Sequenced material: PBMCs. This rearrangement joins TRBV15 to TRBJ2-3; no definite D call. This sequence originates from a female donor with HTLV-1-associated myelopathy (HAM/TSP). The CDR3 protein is CATSPGLRPGDTQYF. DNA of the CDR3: TGTGCTACCTCCCCCGGGTTACGCCCTGGAGATACGCAGTATTTT.